Below are 29 T cell receptor beta chains sequenced from a single sample in a study of blood T cell repertoires in COVID-19. Assay: immunoSEQ multiplex PCR; the TCRdb copy retains only in-frame clones and omits some. The sample consists of about 320,000 clones, roughly nine tenths of them appearing once. Sequencing was done on a sample of PBMCs or T cells enriched from blood (not recorded which). The receptors originated from a man aged 60 to 69 who had recovered from COVID-19.

The J gene is TRBJ1-2, the V gene TRBV4-1; no firm D call. There are 13 residues in the CDR3. Looked up from germline, CDR1 is MGHRA and CDR2 is YSYEKL. V was clipped by 3 bases and J by 7 bases, with 12 bases between them. The CDR3, as DNA: TGCGCCAGCAGCCAGCCACCGACAACTGGCTACACCTTC. It is translated as CASSQPPTTGYTF.

The chain recombines TRBV18 with TRBJ1-1; D is perhaps TRBD1 (5 bases). Trimming took 0 bases from V and 9 from J, leaving 8 bases between them. Germline CDR1 KGHSH, CDR2 LQKENI. The CDR3 is 12 amino acids. The CDR3 bases are TGTGCCAGCTCACCACCGGGGCGGAAAGCTTTCTTT. This gives the protein CASSPPGRKAFF.

V gene TRBV7-9 combines with J gene TRBJ1-1; perhaps TRBD1 as D (6 bases). This CDR3 region has 11 residues. The ends were cut back, 10 bases at V and 5 bases at J, with 11 bases in the middle. Per germline, CDR1 SEHNR and CDR2 FQNEAQ (reference sequence). The CDR3 bases are TGTGCCACCGATAGGGGGACTGAAGCTTTCTTT. It translates to CATDRGTEAFF.

The chain couples TRBV4-1 to TRBJ2-1, with 13 bases aligning to TRBD2. Looked up from germline, CDR1 is MGHRA and CDR2 is YSYEKL. Trimming removed 5 bases from V and 8 bases from J; junction bases left unmatched: 9. This CDR3 has 16 residues. The CDR3 protein is CASSSRLAGGSDEQFF. Written as DNA, the CDR3 is TGCGCCAGCAGCTCAAGACTAGCGGGAGGTTCCGATGAGCAGTTCTTC.

V usage is TRBV6-5 and J usage is TRBJ1-3; 8 positions agree with TRBD1. There are 14 residues in the CDR3. With V trimmed by 6 bases and J by 1 base, 2 bases remained unmatched. The germline V gene encodes CDR1 MNHEY and CDR2 SVGAGI. The CDR3 spells CASSRGLSGNTIYF. The CDR3 DNA reads as TGTGCCAGCAGCAGGGGGCTGTCTGGAAACACCATATATTTT.

The chain uses TRBV18 and TRBJ2-1; the D gene is possibly TRBD1 (6 bases). V gave up 5 bases and J gave up 0 bases, with 11 bases separating them. CDR1 KGHSH and CDR2 LQKENI come from the germline V gene. This CDR3 spans 15 amino acids. CDR3 sequence: CASSGQMSSYNEQFF. CDR3 nucleotide sequence: TGTGCCAGCTCAGGACAGATGAGCTCCTACAATGAGCAGTTCTTC.

The J gene is TRBJ1-5, the V gene TRBV19; unclear D gene. The CDR3 covers 12 residues. The germline V gene encodes CDR1 LNHDA and CDR2 SQIVND (reference sequence). The V gene lost 3 bases and the J gene lost 7 bases, with 7 bases spanning the gap. The CDR3 region is CASSMGAQPQHF. CDR3 bases: TGTGCCAGTAGTATGGGAGCGCAGCCCCAGCATTTT.

V and J are TRBV7-9 and TRBJ2-5, with TRBD2 matching over 10 bases. Germline values: CDR1 SEHNR, CDR2 FQNEAQ (reference sequence). J was trimmed by 2 bases and V by 5 bases; bases with no gene match: 8. The CDR3 contains 16 residues. The DNA for the CDR3 is TGTGCCAGCAGCCCTGTAGCGGGAGGTCTTCAAGAGACCCAGTACTTC. The encoded protein is CASSPVAGGLQETQYF.

This clone has a single count. This chain uses TRBV30 with TRBJ1-5; D gene uncertain. Germline CDR1 GTSNPN, CDR2 SVGIG (reference sequence). The CDR3 is made up of 13 amino acids. Trimming shortened V by 0 bases and J by 3 bases, and 6 bases separated the two germline ends. The CDR3 DNA reads as TGTGCCTGGAGTGTAACAGCCAATCAGCCCCAGCATTTT. Translated: CAWSVTANQPQHF.

The chain is built from TRBV6-5 and TRBJ1-5, with D perhaps matching TRBD1 (5 bases). CDR3 size: 12 residues. Trimming pared 1 base from V and 10 bases from J, leaving 8 bases between. Germline-derived CDR1 and CDR2 are MNHEY and SVGAGI. The CDR3 DNA sequence: TGTGCCAGCAGTTACTTCGGGGGACCCCAGCATTTT. It encodes CASSYFGGPQHF.

V gene TRBV14 combines with J gene TRBJ2-3; D may be TRBD2 (6 bases). V lost 1 base to trimming and J lost 4 bases, with 24 bases between them. The CDR3 extends over 19 amino acids. Germline V lookup: CDR1 SGHDN, CDR2 FVKESK. CDR3 loop: CASSQARLGIRERADTQYF. DNA for the CDR3: TGTGCCAGCAGCCAAGCCCGACTCGGGATACGGGAGAGGGCAGATACGCAGTATTTT. Supplemented by reference TRBV14 and TRBJ2-3, the full variable domain reads EAGVTQFPSHSVIEKGQTVTLRCDPISGHDNLYWYRRVMGKEIKFLLHFVKESKQDESGMPNNRFLAERTGGTYSTLKVQPAELEDSGVYFCASSQARLGIRERADTQYFGPGTRLTVL.

The gene calls are TRBV28 and TRBJ2-7, with TRBD1 identical over 8 bases. The J segment lost 4 bases and the V segment lost 3 bases, leaving 5 bases of the junction unmatched. The CDR3 extends over 14 amino acids. The germline gives CDR1 MDHEN, CDR2 SYDVKM. The CDR3 DNA is TGTGCCAGCAGTTTCCAGGGGGCGGGGTACGAGCAGTACTTC. Amino acids: CASSFQGAGYEQYF. The variable domain in full, completed from reference TRBV28 and TRBJ2-7, reads DVKVTQSSRYLVKRTGEKVFLECVQDMDHENMFWYRQDPGLGLRLIYFSYDVKMKEKGDIPEGYSVSREKKERFSLILESASTNQTSMYLCASSFQGAGYEQYFGPGTRLTVT.

This chain links TRBV20-1 with TRBJ1-6; D uncertain. The V end was cut by 6 bases, the J end by 7 bases, with 13 bases between. Germline V CDR1 and CDR2: DFQATT, SNEGSKA (reference sequence). There are 13 residues in the CDR3. CDR3 in DNA: TGCAGTGCCAGTTCTACAGCAAATTCACCCCTCCACTTT. Translation gives CSASSTANSPLHF.

The CDR3 nucleotides read TGTGCCTGGAGTGTCCAGGACTATGGCTACACCTTC. Amino acids: CAWSVQDYGYTF. The chain carries TRBV30 and TRBJ1-2; D is unresolved. CDR1 is GTSNPN, CDR2 SVGIG, per germline (reference sequence). This CDR3 spans 12 amino acids. V was shortened by 0 bases and J by 3 bases, with 5 bases between the two germline ends.

V gene TRBV9 combines with J gene TRBJ1-1, with TRBD1 matching 7 bases. Germline CDR1 and CDR2: SGDLS and YYNGEE. The CDR3 has 15 residues. J lost 1 base, V lost 3 bases, and 6 bases had no gene match. The CDR3 protein is CASSDRQGRNTEAFF. Here the CDR3 DNA reads TGTGCCAGCAGCGACCGACAGGGCCGGAACACTGAAGCTTTCTTT.

The CDR3 protein is CASSQEGTSPSYEQYF. The CDR3 DNA is TGTGCCAGCAGCCAAGAGGGGACTAGCCCCTCCTACGAGCAGTACTTC. The chain has TRBV4-2 and TRBJ2-7; 9 bases are a match to TRBD2. With 0 bases clipped from V and 0 bases from J, the junction kept 3 bases outside the gene matches. CDR3 size: 16 residues. Germline V gene lookup returns CDR1 LGHNA and CDR2 YNFKEQ.

The V call is TRBV6-5, the J call TRBJ2-1, with 8 bases identical to TRBD2. The germline V gene encodes CDR1 MNHEY and CDR2 SVGAGI. This CDR3 has 15 amino acids. V lost 10 bases, J lost 0 bases, and 8 bases stayed unmatched. DNA for the CDR3: TGTGCCACCACGCGGCGGGAGGCCTCCTACAATGAGCAGTTCTTC. Amino acids: CATTRREASYNEQFF.

The rearrangement joins TRBV6-5 to TRBJ1-2; no clear D gene. Between the trimmed V and J ends, which lost 5 bases and 4 bases, there was a span of 14 bases. The CDR3 totals 14 residues. Germline V gene sequence: CDR1 MNHEY, CDR2 SVGAGI. CDR3 sequence (DNA): TGTGCCAGCAGTCCCACGGGAAATTTCTATGGCTACACCTTC. This sequence encodes CASSPTGNFYGYTF.

This clone was recorded a few times. The J gene is TRBJ1-1, the V gene TRBV27; tentatively, D is TRBD1 (5 bases). This CDR3 has 14 residues. V dropped 5 bases and J dropped 4 bases, with 14 bases sitting between them. The V gene's germline CDR1 is MNHEY and CDR2 SMNVEV (reference sequence). The DNA for the CDR3 is TGTGCCAGCAGTGCAGGGTCGGCATCCACTGAAGCTTTCTTT. Amino acid sequence: CASSAGSASTEAFF.

This clone was detected once. The CDR3 is CATSRVKGITYNEQFF. CDR3 in DNA: TGTGCCACCAGCAGAGTAAAGGGGATCACCTACAATGAGCAGTTCTTC. The chain couples TRBV15 to TRBJ2-1, with a tentative D call TRBD1 (5 bases). The germline CDR1 and CDR2 sequences are LNHNV and YYDKDF (reference sequence). V dropped 1 base and J dropped 2 bases, with 12 bases sitting between them. The CDR3 totals 16 residues.

The chain employs TRBV5-5 and TRBJ2-7; 7 bases map to TRBD1. The CDR3 consists of 12 residues. CDR1 and CDR2 (germline): SGHKS, YYEKEE (reference sequence). J was trimmed by 4 bases and V by 4 bases; bases with no gene match: 2. The CDR3 sequence: CASSLQGYEQYF. For the CDR3, the DNA is TGTGCCAGCAGCCTACAGGGGTACGAGCAGTACTTC.

This clone was counted a single time. The rearrangement uses TRBV7-8 and TRBJ1-4; maybe TRBD1 (5 bases). The CDR3 has 13 amino acids. Between the trimmed V and J ends, which lost 4 bases and 3 bases, there was a span of 6 bases. Germline loops: CDR1 SGHVS, CDR2 FQNEAQ. CDR3 in amino acids: CASSSGSNEKLFF. CDR3 nucleotide sequence: TGTGCCAGCAGCTCAGGGTCTAATGAAAAACTGTTTTTT.

J is TRBJ2-5 and V is TRBV18, with 7 bases fitting TRBD2. Germline lookup yields CDR1 KGHSH and CDR2 LQKENI. This CDR3 comprises 16 residues. J was trimmed by 5 bases and V by 2 bases; bases with no gene match: 11. The CDR3: CASSPKRAGLEETQYF. The DNA of the CDR3 is TGTGCCAGCTCACCAAAGAGAGCGGGATTGGAGGAGACCCAGTACTTC.

V and J are TRBV5-4 and TRBJ1-6, with no clear D. Trimming shortened V by 2 bases and J by 4 bases, and 7 bases separated the two germline ends. CDR1 is SGHNT and CDR2 is YYREEE in the germline V gene (reference sequence). The CDR3 is made up of 14 amino acids. The CDR3 here is CASSFGQYNSPLHF. The CDR3, as DNA: TGTGCCAGCAGCTTTGGGCAGTATAATTCACCCCTCCACTTT.

The V call is TRBV15, the J call TRBJ2-1; 7 bases agree with TRBD1. V gave up 0 bases and J gave up 5 bases; unmatched junction bases: 4. The CDR3 is 15 amino acids. Germline V gives CDR1 LNHNV, CDR2 YYDKDF (reference sequence). CDR3 coding DNA: TGTGCCACCAGCAGAGATTTCGGGACAGACAATGAGCAGTTCTTC. Residues: CATSRDFGTDNEQFF. Looking up the rest from reference TRBV15 and TRBJ2-1 gives the full variable domain: DAMVIQNPRYQVTQFGKPVTLSCSQTLNHNVMYWYQQKSSQAPKLLFHYYDKDFNNEADTPDNFQSRRPNTSFCFLDIRSPGLGDTAMYLCATSRDFGTDNEQFFGPGTRLTVL.

J is TRBJ2-3 and V is TRBV2; 7 bases match TRBD1. The CDR3 consists of 14 residues. The V segment lost 10 bases and the J segment 1 base; nucleotides outside the gene matches: 8. Germline CDR1 and CDR2: SNHLY and FYNNEI. The CDR3 nucleotides are TGTGCCACCCGAGGGGGCCGGGGCACAGATACGCAGTATTTT. This sequence encodes CATRGGRGTDTQYF.

This clone was seen only a few times. V gene TRBV11-3 combines with J gene TRBJ1-5; the D is unclear. Looked up from germline, CDR1 is SGHNT and CDR2 is YENEEA. With 5 bases removed from V and 6 bases from J, the gap between germline ends came to 11 bases. The CDR3 totals 13 residues. As DNA, the CDR3 is TGTGCCAGCAGCGAGCAGGCGGGTCAGCCCCAGCATTTT. Translating gives CASSEQAGQPQHF.

The chain has TRBV25-1 and TRBJ1-2, with a possible D match to TRBD1 (6 bases). CDR3 length: 16 amino acids. Germline V gene lookup returns CDR1 MGHDK and CDR2 SYGVNS. With 6 bases removed from V and 4 bases from J, the gap between germline ends came to 21 bases. For the CDR3, the DNA is TGTGCCAGCAGGCCCCACGGACAGCGGGGAATCTATGGCTACACCTTC. This codes for CASRPHGQRGIYGYTF.

This clone has just one count. The chain joins TRBV3-1 (or the pseudogene TRBV3-2) to TRBJ2-6; D might be TRBD1 (5 bases). Germline V lookup: CDR1 LGHDT, CDR2 YNNKEL (reference sequence). V was trimmed by 0 bases and J by 0 bases, leaving 15 bases between them. The CDR3 is 19 amino acids. Here the CDR3 DNA reads TGTGCCAGCAGCCAAGATTTAGCCAGGGTCCGCTCTGGGGCCAACGTCCTGACTTTC. Protein sequence: CASSQDLARVRSGANVLTF.